These T cell receptor beta chains were read from a single sample in a study of cytomegalovirus exposure and HLA in healthy donors. The repertoire was sequenced with immunoSEQ multiplex PCR; TCRdb's copy has only in-frame clones and lacks some. This table holds around 140,000 clones, roughly 79% found once. Sequenced: PBMCs. Receptor source: a woman between 40 and 55 years old in good health and CMV-seronegative. Both conserved end residues are part of each CDR3. Fields, in order: D gene, J gene, V gene, clone size, CDR3 DNA, CDR3 protein. A D gene is named only where the DNA matches it firmly. A row's size may be missing; if present it is once, few, many or a size class.

d_call: -; j_call: TRBJ1-1; v_call: TRBV5-1; clone_size: few; cdr3_nt: TGCGCCAGCAGCTTGGATGTCCGGGGGATGGCTTTCTTT; cdr3_aa: CASSLDVRGMAFF
d_call: TRBD1; j_call: TRBJ1-1; v_call: TRBV6-5; clone_size: -; cdr3_nt: TGTGCCAGCAGATTAATCCGGGACAGGGGGACTGAAGCTTTCTTT; cdr3_aa: CASRLIRDRGTEAFF
d_call: TRBD2; j_call: TRBJ2-7; v_call: TRBV25-1; clone_size: few; cdr3_nt: TGTGCCAGCAGTGAACAAGCGGGGGGGGGCGAGCAGTACTTC; cdr3_aa: CASSEQAGGGEQYF
d_call: TRBD1; j_call: TRBJ1-4; v_call: TRBV25-1; clone_size: -; cdr3_nt: TGTGCCAGCGCCTTTCGCCGGGACAGTACAAATGAAAAACTGTTTTTT; cdr3_aa: CASAFRRDSTNEKLFF
d_call: TRBD1; j_call: TRBJ1-1; v_call: TRBV15; clone_size: -; cdr3_nt: TGTGCCACCGAGCCGGACAGGTTGAACACTGAAGCTTTCTTT; cdr3_aa: CATEPDRLNTEAFF
d_call: -; j_call: TRBJ2-3; v_call: TRBV2; clone_size: -; cdr3_nt: TGTGCCAGCAAAAAAGGGGGCACAGATACGCAGTATTTT; cdr3_aa: CASKKGGTDTQYF
d_call: -; j_call: TRBJ1-3; v_call: TRBV6-5; clone_size: -; cdr3_nt: TGTGCCAGCAGTTCAGCAGGGTCCTCTGGAAACACCATATATTTT; cdr3_aa: CASSSAGSSGNTIYF
d_call: -; j_call: TRBJ1-2; v_call: TRBV10-3; clone_size: few; cdr3_nt: TGTGCCATCAGTGAGGCGGCGAACTATGGCTACACCTTC; cdr3_aa: CAISEAANYGYTF
d_call: -; j_call: TRBJ1-1; v_call: TRBV7-9; clone_size: -; cdr3_nt: TGTGCCAGCAGCTTTACTAGCAGGGCGAACACTGAAGCTTTCTTT; cdr3_aa: CASSFTSRANTEAFF
d_call: TRBD1; j_call: TRBJ1-6; v_call: TRBV5-4; clone_size: -; cdr3_nt: TGTGCCAGCAGCGAGGGACAGACTAATTCACCCCTCCACTTT; cdr3_aa: CASSEGQTNSPLHF
d_call: TRBD1; j_call: TRBJ2-3; v_call: TRBV5-1; clone_size: -; cdr3_nt: TGCGCCAGCAGCCCAAGGACAGGGGAATTGGATACGCAGTATTTT; cdr3_aa: CASSPRTGELDTQYF
d_call: -; j_call: TRBJ2-1; v_call: TRBV27; clone_size: -; cdr3_nt: TGTGCCAGCAGTTTATCAGCGTCTGGTAAAAGCAACAATGAGCAGTTCTTC; cdr3_aa: CASSLSASGKSNNEQFF
d_call: -; j_call: TRBJ2-3; v_call: TRBV5-6; clone_size: -; cdr3_nt: TGTGCCAGTAGGGGGTTAAGCACAGATACGCAGTATTTT; cdr3_aa: CASRGLSTDTQYF
d_call: -; j_call: TRBJ1-1; v_call: TRBV6-1; clone_size: few; cdr3_nt: TGTGCCAGCACTGAGGCCCCGAACACTGAAGCTTTCTTT; cdr3_aa: CASTEAPNTEAFF
d_call: TRBD1; j_call: TRBJ1-3; v_call: TRBV6-1; clone_size: -; cdr3_nt: TGTGCCACCGCGGACAGGGGGCACGGAAACACCATATATTTT; cdr3_aa: CATADRGHGNTIYF
d_call: TRBD1; j_call: TRBJ1-5; v_call: TRBV4-3; clone_size: -; cdr3_nt: TGCGCCAGCAGCCAAGATGGACAGGGCCAGCCCCAGCATTTT; cdr3_aa: CASSQDGQGQPQHF
d_call: TRBD1; j_call: TRBJ2-7; v_call: TRBV5-1; clone_size: few; cdr3_nt: TGCGCCAGCAGATCTGGTGGGACAGTGGCCTACGAGCAGTACTTC; cdr3_aa: CASRSGGTVAYEQYF
d_call: TRBD1; j_call: TRBJ1-6; v_call: TRBV4-2; clone_size: -; cdr3_nt: TGTGCCAGCAGCCAGGAACCGGGACAGGGGTATGATAATTCACCCCTCCACTTT; cdr3_aa: CASSQEPGQGYDNSPLHF
d_call: -; j_call: TRBJ1-3; v_call: TRBV4-3; clone_size: -; cdr3_nt: TGCGCCAGCAGCCAAGGGGGAGGGGCTGGAAACACCATATATTTT; cdr3_aa: CASSQGGGAGNTIYF
d_call: -; j_call: TRBJ2-6; v_call: TRBV15; clone_size: -; cdr3_nt: TGTGCCACCAGCGGATTAGCCCGGGAGTCTGGGGCCAACGTCCTGACTTTC; cdr3_aa: CATSGLARESGANVLTF
d_call: -; j_call: TRBJ1-5; v_call: TRBV6-5; clone_size: -; cdr3_nt: TGTGCCAGCAGTGCACAGGATAAGGATCAGCCCCAGCATTTT; cdr3_aa: CASSAQDKDQPQHF
d_call: -; j_call: TRBJ1-2; v_call: TRBV20-1; clone_size: -; cdr3_nt: TGCATAAGGGGGTCTACCTATGGCTACACCTTC; cdr3_aa: CIRGSTYGYTF
d_call: -; j_call: TRBJ1-2; v_call: TRBV28; clone_size: -; cdr3_nt: TGTGCCAGCAGTTTAGACTTTCGGCGGGTATATGGCTACACCTTC; cdr3_aa: CASSLDFRRVYGYTF
d_call: -; j_call: TRBJ1-1; v_call: TRBV7-9; clone_size: -; cdr3_nt: TGTGCCAGCAGCTTAGCGACAGTCTTGAACACCGAAGCTTTCTTT; cdr3_aa: CASSLATVLNTEAFF
d_call: -; j_call: TRBJ1-2; v_call: TRBV6-5; clone_size: -; cdr3_nt: TGTGCCAGCAGTCTGCAGGCGGGTTTCTATGGCTACACCTTC; cdr3_aa: CASSLQAGFYGYTF
d_call: -; j_call: TRBJ1-1; v_call: TRBV7-9; clone_size: -; cdr3_nt: TGTTCCAGCAGCTTAAATTTGTTTGGGCAGGGTGAAGCTTTCTTT; cdr3_aa: CSSSLNLFGQGEAFF
d_call: TRBD1; j_call: TRBJ1-2; v_call: TRBV18; clone_size: -; cdr3_nt: TGTGCCAGCTCACGTGAAGGGACAGGGGGCTATGGCTACACCTTC; cdr3_aa: CASSREGTGGYGYTF
d_call: TRBD1; j_call: TRBJ1-6; v_call: TRBV5-4; clone_size: few; cdr3_nt: TGTGCCAGCAGCTTGGACAGGGGGAATTCACCCCTCCACTTT; cdr3_aa: CASSLDRGNSPLHF
d_call: TRBD1; j_call: TRBJ1-2; v_call: TRBV6-5; clone_size: -; cdr3_nt: TGTGCCAGCAGTTACAAGGGGGCAAGGGGCTACACCTTC; cdr3_aa: CASSYKGARGYTF
d_call: -; j_call: TRBJ1-1; v_call: TRBV6-5; clone_size: -; cdr3_nt: TGTGCCAGCAGTTACTCGGGGGGGAACCTTGAAGCTTTCTTT; cdr3_aa: CASSYSGGNLEAFF
d_call: -; j_call: TRBJ2-1; v_call: TRBV11-2; clone_size: -; cdr3_nt: TGTGCCAGCAGCCTAACCACTAGTTTCCCTGGGGATGAGCAGTTCTTC; cdr3_aa: CASSLTTSFPGDEQFF
d_call: -; j_call: TRBJ1-5; v_call: TRBV6-5; clone_size: -; cdr3_nt: TGTGCCAGCAGTTCCCCCGGGGGTTTCGAGCCCCAGCATTTT; cdr3_aa: CASSSPGGFEPQHF
d_call: -; j_call: TRBJ1-1; v_call: TRBV19; clone_size: -; cdr3_nt: TGTGCCAGTAGTACCGGAAGCGCTATGACAGTGAACACTGAAGCTTTCTTT; cdr3_aa: CASSTGSAMTVNTEAFF
d_call: -; j_call: TRBJ1-1; v_call: TRBV7-9; clone_size: few; cdr3_nt: TGTGCCAGCAACCTTCAGGACACTGAAGCTTTCTTT; cdr3_aa: CASNLQDTEAFF
d_call: -; j_call: TRBJ2-6; v_call: TRBV28; clone_size: -; cdr3_nt: TGTGCCAGCAGTTTAACCGGGGCTGGGGCCAACGTCCTGACTTTC; cdr3_aa: CASSLTGAGANVLTF
d_call: -; j_call: TRBJ1-2; v_call: TRBV5-1; clone_size: -; cdr3_nt: TGCGCCAGCAGCTTGGGCGGGGGTTTGGACTATGGCTACACCTTC; cdr3_aa: CASSLGGGLDYGYTF
d_call: TRBD1; j_call: TRBJ1-2; v_call: TRBV28; clone_size: -; cdr3_nt: TGTGCCAGCAGCCGACAGGGGTCTTACTATGGCTACACCTTC; cdr3_aa: CASSRQGSYYGYTF
d_call: TRBD2; j_call: TRBJ2-1; v_call: TRBV5-6; clone_size: -; cdr3_nt: TGTGCCAGCAGCTTCCCAGCGGGGGGGCTTAATGAGCAGTTCTTC; cdr3_aa: CASSFPAGGLNEQFF
d_call: -; j_call: TRBJ1-2; v_call: TRBV28; clone_size: -; cdr3_nt: TGTGCCAGCAATACAGGGACCGTACTTTATGGCTACACCTTC; cdr3_aa: CASNTGTVLYGYTF
d_call: TRBD2; j_call: TRBJ2-5; v_call: TRBV7-9; clone_size: -; cdr3_nt: TGTGCCAGCAGCACCCGGCGGCTAGCGGGGTACCAAGAGACCCAGTACTTC; cdr3_aa: CASSTRRLAGYQETQYF
d_call: TRBD1; j_call: TRBJ1-5; v_call: TRBV25-1; clone_size: few; cdr3_nt: TGTGCCAGCAGTTGGCGACAGGGGCTCAATCAGCCCCAGCATTTT; cdr3_aa: CASSWRQGLNQPQHF
d_call: TRBD1; j_call: TRBJ1-1; v_call: TRBV6-6; clone_size: -; cdr3_nt: TGTGCCAGCAGTTACAAGACAGGGGGGAACACTGAAGCTTTCTTT; cdr3_aa: CASSYKTGGNTEAFF
d_call: -; j_call: TRBJ1-1; v_call: TRBV18; clone_size: -; cdr3_nt: TGTGCCAGCTCACCGCAGGGGAACACTGAAGCTTTCTTT; cdr3_aa: CASSPQGNTEAFF
d_call: -; j_call: TRBJ2-5; v_call: TRBV29-1; clone_size: -; cdr3_nt: TGCAGCGCCGACAGGAGCCAAGAGACCCAGTACTTC; cdr3_aa: CSADRSQETQYF
d_call: TRBD2; j_call: TRBJ2-2; v_call: TRBV28; clone_size: once; cdr3_nt: TGTGCCAGCAGAGGCGGGGGGAACACCGGGGAGCTGTTTTTT; cdr3_aa: CASRGGGNTGELFF
d_call: -; j_call: TRBJ1-2; v_call: TRBV5-1; clone_size: once; cdr3_nt: TGCGCCAGCAGCTTGGCCGGTGGGGCCAGCCAGAGAGGCTACACCTTC; cdr3_aa: CASSLAGGASQRGYTF
d_call: TRBD1; j_call: TRBJ2-7; v_call: TRBV5-1; clone_size: -; cdr3_nt: TGCGCCAGCAGCTCAGACAGGGGCATATCCTACGAGCAGTACTTC; cdr3_aa: CASSSDRGISYEQYF